The rows below give T cell receptor beta chains drawn from one sample of a study of OX40 agonist ivuxolimab in advanced cancers. Measured with immunoSEQ multiplex PCR; TCRdb has only the in-frame clones, and not every one. The sample carries more than 95,000 clones, about nine tenths recorded once. The specimen comprised CD4+ or CD8+ T cells sorted from blood, sampled in a trial of the OX40 agonist ivuxolimab. The receptors come from an adult with an advanced solid tumor such as melanoma, head and neck, liver or kidney cancer. CDR3s include the opening cysteine and the closing phenylalanine or tryptophan. A D gene is named only where the DNA matches it firmly. Not all rows give a size; the values are once, few, many and, for expanded clones, a class.

v_gene: TRBV2
d_gene: -
abundance: -
j_gene: TRBJ2-7
CDR3nt: TGTGCCAGCATGATAGCGGTCGGGGAGCAGTACTTC
CDR3aa: CASMIAVGEQYF

v_gene: TRBV2
d_gene: TRBD2
abundance: -
j_gene: TRBJ2-1
CDR3nt: TGTGCCAGCAAGATAGCGGGGGGAAATATGGATGAGCAGTTCTTC
CDR3aa: CASKIAGGNMDEQFF

v_gene: TRBV27
d_gene: -
abundance: once
j_gene: TRBJ1-2
CDR3nt: TGTGCCAGCAGTTTAGGTGGGCAGAATAACTATGGCTACACCTTC
CDR3aa: CASSLGGQNNYGYTF

v_gene: TRBV5-4
d_gene: TRBD2
abundance: -
j_gene: TRBJ2-1
CDR3nt: TGTGCCAGCAGCGCCCTAGCGGGAGGGAACAATGAGCAGTTCTTC
CDR3aa: CASSALAGGNNEQFF

v_gene: TRBV30
d_gene: TRBD1
abundance: -
j_gene: TRBJ1-4
CDR3nt: TGTGCCTGGAGTGGGACAGGGGACGGTCGTGAAAAACTGTTTTTT
CDR3aa: CAWSGTGDGREKLFF

v_gene: TRBV19
d_gene: -
abundance: -
j_gene: TRBJ2-7
CDR3nt: TGTGCCAGTAGTCCAGGCGCCTACGAGCAGTACTTC
CDR3aa: CASSPGAYEQYF

v_gene: TRBV7-3
d_gene: -
abundance: -
j_gene: TRBJ1-2
CDR3nt: TGTGCCAGCAGCCTAGACGGGGTTGGCTACACCTTC
CDR3aa: CASSLDGVGYTF

v_gene: TRBV19
d_gene: -
abundance: -
j_gene: TRBJ1-3
CDR3nt: TGTGCCAGTAGTATAGCAGGGGCCGGCGGAAACACCATATATTTT
CDR3aa: CASSIAGAGGNTIYF

v_gene: TRBV19
d_gene: -
abundance: -
j_gene: TRBJ2-1
CDR3nt: TGTGCCAGTAGTATCTCGACTGGATACAATGAGCAGTTCTTC
CDR3aa: CASSISTGYNEQFF

v_gene: TRBV21-1
d_gene: -
abundance: once
j_gene: TRBJ1-2
CDR3nt: TGTGCCAGCAGCAAAGGGACAGGGGGCGAGTTGTTTGGCTACACCTTC
CDR3aa: CASSKGTGGELFGYTF